This T cell receptor beta chain was found in a study of T cell changes during pregnancy in multiple sclerosis. This CDR3 has 15 residues. V was pared by 1 base and J by 3 bases, with 13 bases between. Germline V gene lookup returns CDR1 SGHAT and CDR2 FQNNGV. Repertoires were generated with immunoSEQ multiplex PCR, while TCRdb's copy carries only in-frame clones and drops some. Here the sample spans about 26,000 clones, roughly nine tenths being singletons. The input for sequencing was CD8+ T cells from peripheral blood mononuclear cells, taken in the second trimester of pregnancy. The receptor was isolated from a female donor with multiple sclerosis, enrolled in a pregnancy study. V usage is TRBV11-2 and J usage is TRBJ2-7, with unresolved D. CDR3 DNA sequence: TGTGCCAGCAGCTTAGGGCGGAGCCCTTACTACGAGCAGTACTTC. It specifies CASSLGRSPYYEQYF.